Listed below are T cell receptor beta chains from one sample, sequenced in a study of blood T cell repertoires in COVID-19. TCRdb keeps only in-frame clones here, not all; method: immunoSEQ multiplex PCR. The sample yields about 220,000 clones, approximately 90% seen once. The specimen sequenced was PBMCs or T cells enriched from blood (not recorded which). The receptor source for this set is a woman aged 40 to 49 with acute COVID-19. The CDR3 runs from the conserved cysteine through the conserved F or W. A D gene is named only where the DNA matches it firmly. Size is stated for part of the rows, as once, few or many counts, or as a class when the clone is expanded.

.	.	TRBV19	TRBJ2-2	TGTGCCAGTAGTCACCTCCCGCCCGGGGTAGAGGACACCGGGGAGCTGTTTTTT	CASSHLPPGVEDTGELFF
.	.	TRBV10-2	TRBJ1-1	TGCGCCAGCAGTTCGGGGGGCAGAACTGAAGCTTTCTTT	CASSSGGRTEAFF
TRBD1	.	TRBV11-2	TRBJ2-5	TGTGCCAGCAGCCTACGGGACAGCCAAGAGACCCAGTACTTC	CASSLRDSQETQYF
.	.	TRBV9	TRBJ1-5	TGTGCCAGCAGCGCGGGGGGAGGGGGCAATCAGCCCCAGCATTTT	CASSAGGGGNQPQHF
.	.	TRBV4-3	TRBJ1-1	TGCGCCAGCAGCCAAGATCGGGGGGCACACACTGAAGCTTTCTTT	CASSQDRGAHTEAFF
TRBD2	once	TRBV3-1/TRBV3-2	TRBJ2-3	TGTGCCAGCAGCCAAGACCCCCGGGACTATTACCCAGATACGCAGTATTTT	CASSQDPRDYYPDTQYF
TRBD2	.	TRBV18	TRBJ2-6	TGTGCCAGCTCTTTTAGCGGGGGAACCTCTGGGGCCAACGTCCTGACTTTC	CASSFSGGTSGANVLTF
.	.	TRBV6-4	TRBJ1-4	TGTGCCACCCCGAAAGGGGGAACTAATGAAAAACTGTTTTTT	CATPKGGTNEKLFF
.	.	TRBV14	TRBJ1-2	TGTGCCAGCAGCCGAAGTCCGGGCTATGGCTACACCTTC	CASSRSPGYGYTF
TRBD1	.	TRBV19	TRBJ1-2	TGTGCCAGTAGTACACCGTACTCTGACAGGGTTGCGAGGTATGGCTACACCTTC	CASSTPYSDRVARYGYTF
TRBD1	once	TRBV13	TRBJ2-7	TGTGCCAGCAGCTTAAACCCGGGACAGGGGGACTACGAGCAGTACTTC	CASSLNPGQGDYEQYF
.	.	TRBV7-6	TRBJ1-6	TGTGCCAGCAGTTCCTTAGGCGGGGGGGCGATTAATTCACCCCTCCACTTT	CASSSLGGGAINSPLHF
.	.	TRBV2	TRBJ1-5	TGTGCCAGCAGTCAACAGGGAGGGAGCAATCAGCCCCAGCATTTT	CASSQQGGSNQPQHF
.	.	TRBV6-2/TRBV6-3	TRBJ1-5	TGTGCCAGCAGCCTTGACAGACGACCCCAGCATTTT	CASSLDRRPQHF
TRBD2	.	TRBV24-1	TRBJ2-5	TGTGCCACCAGTGACTTTACTAGCGGGGGCCAAGAGACCCAGTACTTC	CATSDFTSGGQETQYF
TRBD1	.	TRBV9	TRBJ1-1	TGTGCCAGCAGCCCGGGACAGATAAACACTGAAGCTTTCTTT	CASSPGQINTEAFF
.	.	TRBV2	TRBJ1-5	TGTGCCAGCAGTGTCAGCGGCAGGAGAAAGCATTTT	CASSVSGRRKHF
.	.	TRBV3-1/TRBV3-2	TRBJ1-5	TGTGCCAGCAGCCGCACGCAGGGAAATCAGCCCCAGCATTTT	CASSRTQGNQPQHF
.	.	TRBV19	TRBJ2-5	TGTGCCAGTAGTATGTGGGGGGAAGAGACCCAGTACTTC	CASSMWGEETQYF
.	.	TRBV5-4	TRBJ1-2	TGTGCCAGCAGCTTCCCTCCCAGGGTAGAGGGCTACACCTTC	CASSFPPRVEGYTF
TRBD1	.	TRBV2	TRBJ1-4	TGTGCCAGCAGTAGCAGACAGGGGGCGGGTGAAAAACTGTTTTTT	CASSSRQGAGEKLFF
TRBD2	few	TRBV7-8	TRBJ2-5	TGTGCCAGCAGCCCCCATACGCGGCTAGCGGGGAGAGAGACCCAGTACTTC	CASSPHTRLAGRETQYF
.	.	TRBV5-4	TRBJ1-1	TGTGCCAGCAGCTTGGCCCCGGGGGAAGCTGAAGCTTTCTTT	CASSLAPGEAEAFF
.	.	TRBV4-3	TRBJ1-2	TGCGCCAGCAGCCGAGGTCCTTCCTATGGCTACACCTTC	CASSRGPSYGYTF
.	.	TRBV30	TRBJ1-1	TGTGCCTGGAGTTGGAGCGGGGCGAACACTGAAGCTTTCTTT	CAWSWSGANTEAFF
TRBD1	.	TRBV18	TRBJ1-2	TGTGCCAGCTCACCATTAGACAGGGGTGGCGGCTACACCTTC	CASSPLDRGGGYTF
.	.	TRBV3-1/TRBV3-2	TRBJ1-2	TGTGCCAGCAGCCAACCCTCCATCGGGGGAAGTGGCTACACCTTC	CASSQPSIGGSGYTF
.	once	TRBV7-8	TRBJ1-6	TGTGCCAGCAGCTTGCACGGAGAATCACCCCTCCACTTT	CASSLHGESPLHF
.	.	TRBV3-1/TRBV3-2	TRBJ2-5	TGTGCCAGCAGCCAACATAACAGTCTATTCGGTGCCCAGTACTTC	CASSQHNSLFGAQYF
.	.	TRBV15	TRBJ2-1	TGTGCCACCAGCAGCGGACGGGGAAGCTCCTACAATGAGCAGTTCTTC	CATSSGRGSSYNEQFF
TRBD1	.	TRBV6-5	TRBJ1-1	TGTGCCAGCAGCAGGGGGTCCTCCATGAACACTGAAGCTTTCTTT	CASSRGSSMNTEAFF
.	.	TRBV9	TRBJ1-3	TGTGCCAGTGGGCAGACAGGAAACACCATATATTTT	CASGQTGNTIYF
.	few	TRBV7-2	TRBJ1-4	TGTGCCAGCAGCTTACGGAGAGAAAAACTGTTTTTT	CASSLRREKLFF
TRBD1	.	TRBV18	TRBJ1-1	TGTGCCAGCTCACCACCGGAACTTCAGGGGGCGATTGGCACTGAAGCTTTCTTT	CASSPPELQGAIGTEAFF
.	.	TRBV6-5	TRBJ1-2	TGTGCCAGCAGGGGGGGGCACGGAGGCTATGGCTACACCTTC	CASRGGHGGYGYTF
.	.	TRBV12-3/TRBV12-4	TRBJ1-1	TGTGCCAGCAGTGACAGAGGTAACACTGAAGCTTTCTTT	CASSDRGNTEAFF
.	.	TRBV30	TRBJ1-5	TGTGCCTGGAGTGTTGGTGGGGGGGACAATCAGCCCCAGCATTTT	CAWSVGGGDNQPQHF
.	.	TRBV5-5	TRBJ1-6	TGTGCCAGCAGCTTCGGGGGCTCCTATAATTCACCCCTCCACTTT	CASSFGGSYNSPLHF
TRBD1	.	TRBV3-1/TRBV3-2	TRBJ2-3	TGTGCCAGCAGGGGGACAGCCACAGATACGCAGTATTTT	CASRGTATDTQYF
.	.	TRBV4-3	TRBJ1-1	TGCGCCAGCAGCCAAGCGCGGGGTGGTCGCACTGAAGCTTTCTTT	CASSQARGGRTEAFF
.	.	TRBV27	TRBJ1-2	TGTGCCAGCAGCCAGGGCCCCGACCCCTATGGCTACACCTTC	CASSQGPDPYGYTF
TRBD1	.	TRBV2	TRBJ2-2	TGTGCCAGCAGTGATGGGTTGACAGGGGGTGAAGGGGAGCTGTTTTTT	CASSDGLTGGEGELFF
TRBD1	.	TRBV19	TRBJ1-5	TGTGCCAGTAGCATAAGAGAGACAGGGCCACAGAGGCAGCCCCAGCATTTT	CASSIRETGPQRQPQHF
TRBD2	.	TRBV3-1/TRBV3-2	TRBJ2-7	TGTGCCAGCAGCCCCGGGGGGGGGCGGGAGCAGTACTTC	CASSPGGGREQYF